The rows below give T cell receptor beta chains drawn from one sample of a study of cytomegalovirus exposure and HLA in healthy donors. Only in-frame clones appear in the TCRdb table, and some are missing; sequencing was by immunoSEQ multiplex PCR. The sample contains more than 150,000 clones, 65% to 90% of which appear only once. Sequencing input: PBMCs. These receptors were obtained from a girl aged 2-10 years in good health and CMV-seropositive. Each CDR3 is given with its conserved first and last residue. The order of the fields is D gene, J gene, V gene, clone size, CDR3 length, CDR3 protein, CDR3 DNA. D genes are given only for firm matches. The size of a clone is reported for some rows only, either as once, few or many, or as a class for expanded clones.

D: NA
J: TRBJ2-7
V: TRBV23-1
size: NA
length: 17
CDR3: CASSQRERRHWAYEQYF
DNA: TGCGCCAGCAGTCAACGGGAGCGGCGCCACTGGGCCTACGAGCAGTACTTC

D: NA
J: TRBJ1-2
V: TRBV12-5
size: NA
length: 12
CDR3: CASGLFPNGYTF
DNA: TGTGCTAGTGGTCTATTCCCGAACGGCTACACCTTC

D: NA
J: TRBJ2-7
V: TRBV5-1
size: NA
length: 12
CDR3: CASSSTGFEQYF
DNA: TGCGCCAGCAGCTCAACAGGGTTTGAGCAGTACTTC

D: TRBD1
J: TRBJ2-7
V: TRBV10-1
size: NA
length: 15
CDR3: CASSESGTASYEQYF
DNA: TGCGCCAGCAGTGAGTCAGGGACAGCATCCTACGAGCAGTACTTC

D: NA
J: TRBJ2-7
V: TRBV28
size: NA
length: 15
CDR3: CASSFRFAEGYEQYF
DNA: TGTGCCAGCAGTTTCCGGTTCGCTGAGGGATACGAGCAGTACTTC

D: NA
J: TRBJ1-6
V: TRBV14
size: NA
length: 13
CDR3: CASSQDFNSPLHF
DNA: TGTGCCAGCAGCCAAGACTTTAATTCACCCCTCCACTTT

D: NA
J: TRBJ1-1
V: TRBV5-4
size: NA
length: 13
CDR3: CASSFGGDTEAFF
DNA: TGTGCCAGCAGCTTCGGGGGGGACACTGAAGCTTTCTTT

D: TRBD2
J: TRBJ2-7
V: TRBV10-2
size: NA
length: 20
CDR3: CASTTGGGLAWTSGRYEQCF
DNA: TGCGCCAGCACCACTGGCGGCGGCCTGGCTTGGACTAGCGGGAGATACGAGCAGTGCTTC

D: TRBD2
J: TRBJ2-3
V: TRBV7-3
size: NA
length: 14
CDR3: CASSLREGTDTQYF
DNA: TGTGCCAGCAGCTTACGGGAGGGCACAGATACGCAGTATTTT

D: NA
J: TRBJ2-7
V: TRBV30
size: NA
length: 11
CDR3: CAWSLTDEQYF
DNA: TGTGCCTGGAGTCTGACAGACGAGCAGTACTTC

D: NA
J: TRBJ1-2
V: TRBV19
size: NA
length: 13
CDR3: CASSIFHNYGYTF
DNA: TGTGCCAGTAGTATTTTTCATAACTATGGCTACACCTTC

D: TRBD2
J: TRBJ2-1
V: TRBV29-1
size: NA
length: 15
CDR3: CSGDGGDYSYNEQFF
DNA: TGCAGCGGTGACGGGGGGGATTACTCCTACAATGAGCAGTTCTTC

D: TRBD2
J: TRBJ2-3
V: TRBV2
size: NA
length: 16
CDR3: CASRPTSGTAPDTQYF
DNA: TGTGCCAGCAGGCCAACTAGCGGGACGGCCCCAGATACGCAGTATTTT

D: TRBD2
J: TRBJ2-3
V: TRBV5-1
size: NA
length: 16
CDR3: CASSLVLAGGPDTQYF
DNA: TGCGCCAGCAGCTTGGTACTAGCGGGAGGGCCAGATACGCAGTATTTT

D: TRBD2
J: TRBJ2-5
V: TRBV12-5
size: NA
length: 15
CDR3: CASVKGAGGGETQYF
DNA: TGTGCTAGTGTAAAGGGAGCGGGAGGGGGAGAGACCCAGTACTTC

D: NA
J: TRBJ2-1
V: TRBV15
size: NA
length: 14
CDR3: CATSRDRVDHEQFF
DNA: TGTGCCACCAGCAGAGACAGGGTGGATCATGAGCAGTTCTTC

D: NA
J: TRBJ1-5
V: TRBV28
size: NA
length: 14
CDR3: CASSLKIGNQPQHF
DNA: TGTGCCAGCAGTTTAAAGATAGGCAATCAGCCCCAGCATTTT

D: TRBD1
J: TRBJ2-7
V: TRBV5-6
size: NA
length: 15
CDR3: CASSLVKTGGGEQYF
DNA: TGTGCCAGCAGCTTGGTTAAGACAGGGGGGGGCGAGCAGTACTTC

D: TRBD1
J: TRBJ1-2
V: TRBV15
size: NA
length: 16
CDR3: CATSRGDRGAGHGYTF
DNA: TGTGCCACCAGCAGAGGGGACAGGGGCGCCGGTCATGGCTACACCTTC

D: NA
J: TRBJ2-7
V: TRBV4-2
size: NA
length: 13
CDR3: CASRAGATYEQYF
DNA: TGTGCCAGCAGGGCAGGGGCAACCTACGAGCAGTACTTC

D: TRBD2
J: TRBJ2-7
V: TRBV5-4
size: few
length: 16
CDR3: CASRAGTSGRSHEQYF
DNA: TGTGCCAGCAGAGCCGGGACTAGCGGGAGAAGCCACGAGCAGTACTTC

D: TRBD2
J: TRBJ2-1
V: TRBV12-5
size: NA
length: 13
CDR3: CACKGLPYNEQFF
DNA: TGTGCGTGCAAGGGACTACCCTACAATGAGCAGTTCTTC

D: TRBD1
J: TRBJ2-3
V: TRBV6-1
size: NA
length: 17
CDR3: CASSEADRGISTDTQYF
DNA: TGTGCCAGCAGTGAAGCGGACAGGGGTATATCGACAGATACGCAGTATTTT

D: NA
J: TRBJ2-7
V: TRBV5-1
size: NA
length: 14
CDR3: CASSLGSPIDEQYF
DNA: TGCGCCAGCAGCTTGGGGTCTCCTATCGACGAGCAGTACTTC

D: NA
J: TRBJ2-5
V: TRBV5-1
size: NA
length: 15
CDR3: CASSSTGPTQGTQYF
DNA: TGCGCCAGCAGCTCAACTGGACCTACTCAGGGGACCCAGTACTTC

D: TRBD1
J: TRBJ1-2
V: TRBV10-3
size: NA
length: 17
CDR3: CAISESSGQGANYGYTF
DNA: TGTGCCATCAGTGAGTCGTCGGGACAGGGAGCTAACTATGGCTACACCTTC

D: NA
J: TRBJ2-5
V: TRBV28
size: NA
length: 14
CDR3: CASSPSYREETQYF
DNA: TGTGCCAGCAGCCCCTCCTACAGGGAAGAGACCCAGTACTTC

D: TRBD1
J: TRBJ1-2
V: TRBV6-1
size: NA
length: 15
CDR3: CASSERAGGAYGYTF
DNA: TGTGCCAGCAGTGAAAGGGCAGGGGGCGCCTATGGCTACACCTTC

D: TRBD2
J: TRBJ2-3
V: TRBV29-1
size: NA
length: 15
CDR3: CSDTSGMSRTDTQYF
DNA: TGCAGCGATACTAGCGGGATGAGTCGCACAGATACGCAGTATTTT

D: NA
J: TRBJ1-5
V: TRBV7-2
size: NA
length: 13
CDR3: CASSSDSNQPQHF
DNA: TGTGCCAGCAGCTCGGACAGTAATCAGCCCCAGCATTTT

D: NA
J: TRBJ1-2
V: TRBV29-1
size: NA
length: 13
CDR3: CSVLTGLRGGYTF
DNA: TGCAGCGTTTTAACTGGATTAAGGGGCGGCTACACCTTC

D: TRBD1
J: TRBJ2-7
V: TRBV5-1
size: NA
length: 14
CDR3: CASSLGDRGHEQYF
DNA: TGCGCCAGCAGCTTGGGGGACAGGGGCCACGAGCAGTACTTC

D: NA
J: TRBJ1-5
V: TRBV28
size: NA
length: 13
CDR3: CASSLEGSQPQHF
DNA: TGTGCCAGCAGTTTGGAGGGTTCTCAGCCCCAGCATTTT

D: NA
J: TRBJ1-1
V: TRBV28
size: NA
length: 14
CDR3: CASTLGSQNTEAFF
DNA: TGTGCCAGCACCCTGGGGAGCCAGAACACTGAAGCTTTCTTT

D: NA
J: TRBJ2-1
V: TRBV6-1
size: NA
length: 15
CDR3: CASSSWGGVYNEQFF
DNA: TGTGCCAGCAGCTCTTGGGGGGGCGTCTACAATGAGCAGTTCTTC

D: TRBD2
J: TRBJ2-2
V: TRBV6-4
size: many
length: 15
CDR3: CASSASGGATGELFF
DNA: TGTGCCAGCAGTGCTAGCGGGGGGGCCACCGGGGAGCTGTTTTTT

D: NA
J: TRBJ2-1
V: TRBV29-1
size: NA
length: 13
CDR3: CSVTRVAYNEQFF
DNA: TGCAGCGTTACACGGGTGGCCTACAATGAGCAGTTCTTC

D: NA
J: TRBJ2-7
V: TRBV2
size: NA
length: 16
CDR3: CASSEESLAVAYEQYF
DNA: TGTGCCAGCAGTGAAGAATCGCTAGCAGTTGCCTACGAGCAGTACTTC